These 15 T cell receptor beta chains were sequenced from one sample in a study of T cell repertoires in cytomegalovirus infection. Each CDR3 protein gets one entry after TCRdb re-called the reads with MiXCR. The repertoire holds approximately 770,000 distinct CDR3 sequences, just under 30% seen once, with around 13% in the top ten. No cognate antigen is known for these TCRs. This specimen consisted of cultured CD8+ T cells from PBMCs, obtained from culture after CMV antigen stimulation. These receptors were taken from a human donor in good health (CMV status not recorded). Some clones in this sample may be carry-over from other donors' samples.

Here the CDR3 reads CAISKSGGTEAFF. As DNA, the CDR3 is TGTGCCATCAGTAAATCCGGGGGGACTGAAGCTTTCTTT. This chain joins TRBV10-3 and TRBJ1-1; possible D gene TRBD1, 5 bases. The CDR3 is 13 residues long. Germline V gene data show CDR1 as ENHRY and CDR2 as SYGVKD. The V end lost 5 bases, the J end lost 5 bases, and 12 bases lay between the germline ends.

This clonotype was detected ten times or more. The CDR3 sequence is CASSLIIGGASYNEQFF. CDR3 DNA sequence: TGTGCCAGCAGCTTAATAATTGGCGGAGCCTCCTACAATGAGCAGTTCTTC. The chain employs TRBV7-8 and TRBJ2-1, with unresolved D. Germline lookup yields CDR1 SGHVS and CDR2 FQNEAQ. The CDR3 contains 17 residues. Trimming pared 2 bases from V and 0 bases from J, leaving 14 bases between.

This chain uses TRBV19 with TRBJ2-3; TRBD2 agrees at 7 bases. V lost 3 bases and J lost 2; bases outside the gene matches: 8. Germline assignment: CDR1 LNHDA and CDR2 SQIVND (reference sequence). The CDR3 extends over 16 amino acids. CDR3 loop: CASSIKGLHPTDTQYF. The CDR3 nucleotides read TGTGCCAGTAGTATCAAGGGACTACACCCCACAGATACGCAGTATTTT.

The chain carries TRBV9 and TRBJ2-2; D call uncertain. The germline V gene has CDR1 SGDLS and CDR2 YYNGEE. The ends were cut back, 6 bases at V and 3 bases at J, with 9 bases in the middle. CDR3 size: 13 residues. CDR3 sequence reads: CASTPADTGELFF. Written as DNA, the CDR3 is TGTGCCAGCACACCGGCGGACACCGGGGAGCTGTTTTTT.

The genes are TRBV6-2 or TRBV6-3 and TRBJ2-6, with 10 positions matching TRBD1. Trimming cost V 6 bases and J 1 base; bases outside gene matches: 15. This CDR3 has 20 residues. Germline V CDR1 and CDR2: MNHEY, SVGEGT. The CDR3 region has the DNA TGTGCCAGCAGCCCCCGACAGGGGGCTCAGATTCGGTCTGGGGCCAACGTCCTGACTTTC. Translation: CASSPRQGAQIRSGANVLTF.

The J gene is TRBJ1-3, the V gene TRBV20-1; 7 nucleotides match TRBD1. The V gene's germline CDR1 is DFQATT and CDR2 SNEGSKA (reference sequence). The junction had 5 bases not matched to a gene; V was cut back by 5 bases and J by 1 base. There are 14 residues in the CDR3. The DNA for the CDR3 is TGCAGTGCTCGGACAGGCTTATCTGGAAACACCATATATTTT. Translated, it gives CSARTGLSGNTIYF.

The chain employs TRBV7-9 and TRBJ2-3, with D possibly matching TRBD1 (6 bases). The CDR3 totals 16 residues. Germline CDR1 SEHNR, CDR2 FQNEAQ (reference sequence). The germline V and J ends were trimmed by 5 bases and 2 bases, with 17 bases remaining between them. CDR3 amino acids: CASSPGAGMVTDTQYF. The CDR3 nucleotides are TGTGCCAGCAGCCCAGGGGCAGGGATGGTCACAGATACGCAGTATTTT.

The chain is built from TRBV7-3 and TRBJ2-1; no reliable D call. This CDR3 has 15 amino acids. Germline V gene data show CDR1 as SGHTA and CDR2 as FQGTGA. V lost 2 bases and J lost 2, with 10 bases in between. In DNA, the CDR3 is TGTGCCAGCAGCTTACGAGACCACCCCTACAATGAGCAGTTCTTC. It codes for CASSLRDHPYNEQFF.

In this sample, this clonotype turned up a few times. CDR3 in amino acids: CASSLAEAGVRETQYF. CDR3 nucleotides: TGTGCCAGCAGCTTAGCGGAGGCCGGGGTCCGGGAGACCCAGTACTTC. The chain carries TRBV7-9 and TRBJ2-5; D perhaps matches TRBD2 (5 bases). V was cut by 0 bases and J by 5 bases, with 16 bases left in between. This CDR3 is 16 amino acids long. CDR1 SEHNR and CDR2 FQNEAQ come from the germline V gene (reference sequence).

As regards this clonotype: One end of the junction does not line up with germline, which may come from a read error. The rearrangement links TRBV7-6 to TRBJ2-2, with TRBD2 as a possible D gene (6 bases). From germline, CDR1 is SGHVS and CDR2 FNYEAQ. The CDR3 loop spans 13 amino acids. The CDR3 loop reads CARRVANTEELFF. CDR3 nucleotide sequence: TGTGCGAGGAGGGTCGCGAACACCGAGGAGCTGTTTTTT.

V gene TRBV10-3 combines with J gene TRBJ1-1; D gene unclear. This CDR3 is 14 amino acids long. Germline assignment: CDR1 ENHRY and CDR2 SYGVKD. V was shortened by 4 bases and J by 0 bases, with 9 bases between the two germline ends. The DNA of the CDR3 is TGTGCCATCAGTGTTAAGGGTCTGAACACTGAAGCTTTCTTT. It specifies CAISVKGLNTEAFF.

The CDR3 region has the DNA TGTGCCAGCAGTGAAGGCCAGGGGAGTTCCTACGAGCAGTACTTC. Translated: CASSEGQGSSYEQYF. The gene calls are TRBV6-1 and TRBJ2-7, with D perhaps TRBD1 (6 bases). The length of the CDR3 is 15 residues. Germline CDR1 is MNHNS and CDR2 is SASEGT. Trimming removed 1 base from V and 1 base from J, with 11 bases in between.

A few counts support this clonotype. DNA of the CDR3: TGTGCCAGCAGCGTCCAAGGGTACCAAGAGACCCAGTACTTC. It yields the protein CASSVQGYQETQYF. This chain connects TRBV7-9 to TRBJ2-5; D gene uncertain. V was clipped by 5 bases and J by 0 bases, with 10 bases between them. In germline, CDR1 is SEHNR, CDR2 FQNEAQ (reference sequence). The CDR3 spans 14 residues.

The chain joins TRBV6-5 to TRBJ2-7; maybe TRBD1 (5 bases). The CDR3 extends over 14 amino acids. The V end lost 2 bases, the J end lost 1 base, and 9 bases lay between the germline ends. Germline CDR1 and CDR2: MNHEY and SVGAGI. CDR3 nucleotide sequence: TGTGCCAGCAGTTACGGGGCTTCTTCCTACGAGCAGTACGTC. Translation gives CASSYGASSYEQYV.

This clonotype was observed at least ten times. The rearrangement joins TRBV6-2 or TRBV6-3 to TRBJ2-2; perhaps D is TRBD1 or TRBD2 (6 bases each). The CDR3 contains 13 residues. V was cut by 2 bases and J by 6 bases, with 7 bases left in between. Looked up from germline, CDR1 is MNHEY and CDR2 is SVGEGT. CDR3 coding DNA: TGTGCCAGCAGTTACGGGGGGCCCGGGGAGCTGTTTTTT. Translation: CASSYGGPGELFF.